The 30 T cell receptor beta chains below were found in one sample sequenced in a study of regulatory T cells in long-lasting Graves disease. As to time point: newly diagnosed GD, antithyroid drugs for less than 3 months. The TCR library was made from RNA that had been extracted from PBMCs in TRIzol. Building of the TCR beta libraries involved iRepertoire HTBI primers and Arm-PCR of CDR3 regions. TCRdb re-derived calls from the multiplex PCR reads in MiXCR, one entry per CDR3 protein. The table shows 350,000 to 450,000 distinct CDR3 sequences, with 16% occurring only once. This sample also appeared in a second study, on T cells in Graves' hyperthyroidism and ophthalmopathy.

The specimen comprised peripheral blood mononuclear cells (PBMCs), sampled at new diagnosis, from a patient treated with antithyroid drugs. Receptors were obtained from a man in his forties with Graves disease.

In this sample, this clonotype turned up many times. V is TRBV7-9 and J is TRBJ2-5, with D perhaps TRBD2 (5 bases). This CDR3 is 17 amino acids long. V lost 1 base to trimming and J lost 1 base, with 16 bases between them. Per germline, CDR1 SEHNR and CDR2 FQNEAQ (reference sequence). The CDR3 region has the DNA TGTGCCAGCAGCTTAGGGCGGACTCTTTTTTTCCAAGAGACCCAGTACTTC. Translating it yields CASSLGRTLFFQETQYF.

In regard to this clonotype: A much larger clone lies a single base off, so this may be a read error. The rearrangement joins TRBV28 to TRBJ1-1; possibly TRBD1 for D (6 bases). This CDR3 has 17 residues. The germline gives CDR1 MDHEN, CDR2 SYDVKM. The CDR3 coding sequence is TGTGCCAGCAGTTTATTGGCGGGGGCGAGTATGAACACTGAAACTTTCTTT. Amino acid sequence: CASSLLAGASMNTETFF.

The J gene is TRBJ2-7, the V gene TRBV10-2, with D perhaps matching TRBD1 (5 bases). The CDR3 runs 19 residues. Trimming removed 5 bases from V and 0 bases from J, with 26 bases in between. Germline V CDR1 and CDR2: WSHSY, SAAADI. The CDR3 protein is CASSPAGLTVVRSSYEQYF. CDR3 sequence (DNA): TGCGCCAGCAGTCCCGCAGGGTTAACGGTGGTGCGAAGCTCCTACGAGCAGTACTTC.

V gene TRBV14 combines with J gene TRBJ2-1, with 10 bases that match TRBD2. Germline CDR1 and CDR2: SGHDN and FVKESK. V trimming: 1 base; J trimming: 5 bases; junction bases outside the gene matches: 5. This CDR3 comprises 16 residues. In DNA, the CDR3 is TGTGCCAGCAGCCAAGCCCAGCGGGGGGGGGACAATGAGCAGTTCTTC. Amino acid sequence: CASSQAQRGGDNEQFF. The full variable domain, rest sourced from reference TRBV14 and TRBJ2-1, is EAGVTQFPSHSVIEKGQTVTLRCDPISGHDNLYWYRRVMGKEIKFLLHFVKESKQDESGMPNNRFLAERTGGTYSTLKVQPAELEDSGVYFCASSQAQRGGDNEQFFGPGTRLTVL.

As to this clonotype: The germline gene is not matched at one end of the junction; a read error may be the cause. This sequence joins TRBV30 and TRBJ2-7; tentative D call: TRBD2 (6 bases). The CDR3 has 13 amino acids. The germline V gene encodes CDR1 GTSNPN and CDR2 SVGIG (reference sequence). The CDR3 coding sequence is TGTGCCTGGATGGGGGGTGGCTCCTACGAGCGGTACTTC. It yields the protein CAWMGGGSYERYF.

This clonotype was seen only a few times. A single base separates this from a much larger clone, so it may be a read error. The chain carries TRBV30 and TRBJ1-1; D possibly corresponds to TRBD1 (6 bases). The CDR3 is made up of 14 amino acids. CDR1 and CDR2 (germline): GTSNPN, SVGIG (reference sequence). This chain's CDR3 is CAWSSWGGGGRALF. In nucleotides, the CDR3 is TGTGCCTGGAGTTCTTGGGGCGGCGGGGGGCGAGCTCTCTTT.

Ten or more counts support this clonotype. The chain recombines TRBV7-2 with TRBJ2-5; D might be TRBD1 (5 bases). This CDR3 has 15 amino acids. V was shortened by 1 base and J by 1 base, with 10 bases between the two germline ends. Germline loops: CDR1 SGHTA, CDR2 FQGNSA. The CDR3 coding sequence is TGTGCCAGCAGCTTAGGGGGCGGATTCCAAGAGACCCAGTACTTC. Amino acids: CASSLGGGFQETQYF.

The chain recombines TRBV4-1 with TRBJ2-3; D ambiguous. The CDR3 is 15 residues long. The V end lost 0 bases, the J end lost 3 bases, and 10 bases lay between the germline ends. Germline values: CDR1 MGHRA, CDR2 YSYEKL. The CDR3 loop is CASSQDPRGTDTQYF. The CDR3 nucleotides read TGCGCCAGCAGCCAAGATCCCAGAGGAACAGATACGCAGTATTTT.

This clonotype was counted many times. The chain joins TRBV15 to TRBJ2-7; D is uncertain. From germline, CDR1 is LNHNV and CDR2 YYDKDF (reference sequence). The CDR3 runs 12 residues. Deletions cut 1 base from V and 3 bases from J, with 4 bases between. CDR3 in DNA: TGTGCCACCAGCAGAGGGGACTACGAGCAGTACTTC. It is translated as CATSRGDYEQYF.

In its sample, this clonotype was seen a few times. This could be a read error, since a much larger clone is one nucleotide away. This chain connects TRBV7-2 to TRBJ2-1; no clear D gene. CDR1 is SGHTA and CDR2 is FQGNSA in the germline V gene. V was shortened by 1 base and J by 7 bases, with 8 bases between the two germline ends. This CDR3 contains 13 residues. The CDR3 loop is CASSLGMGNEQFF. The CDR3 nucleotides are TGTGCCAGCAGCTTAGGTATGGGGAATGAGCAGTTCTTC.

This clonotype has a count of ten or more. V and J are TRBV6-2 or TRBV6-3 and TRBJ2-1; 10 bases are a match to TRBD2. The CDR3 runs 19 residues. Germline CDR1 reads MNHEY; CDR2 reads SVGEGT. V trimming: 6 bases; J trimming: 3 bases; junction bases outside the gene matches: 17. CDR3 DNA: TGTGCCAGCAGGCCCTGGGGGTACAGCGGGGGGGGGGACTACAATGAGCAGTTCTTC. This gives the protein CASRPWGYSGGGDYNEQFF.

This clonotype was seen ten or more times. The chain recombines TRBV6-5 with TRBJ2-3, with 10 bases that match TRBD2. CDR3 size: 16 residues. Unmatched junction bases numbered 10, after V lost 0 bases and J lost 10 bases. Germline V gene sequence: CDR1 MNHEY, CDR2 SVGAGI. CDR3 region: CASSYSWLAGEDAQYF. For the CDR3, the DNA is TGTGCCAGCAGTTACTCGTGGCTAGCGGGGGAGGACGCGCAGTATTTT.

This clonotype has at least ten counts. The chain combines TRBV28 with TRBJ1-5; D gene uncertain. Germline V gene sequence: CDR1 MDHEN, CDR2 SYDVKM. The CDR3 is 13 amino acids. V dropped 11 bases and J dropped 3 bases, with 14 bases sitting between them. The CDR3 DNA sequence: TGTGCCGCTGAGAGGGATCTCAATCAGCCCCAGCATTTT. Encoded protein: CAAERDLNQPQHF. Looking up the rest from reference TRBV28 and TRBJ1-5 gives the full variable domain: DVKVTQSSRYLVKRTGEKVFLECVQDMDHENMFWYRQDPGLGLRLIYFSYDVKMKEKGDIPEGYSVSREKKERFSLILESASTNQTSMYLCAAERDLNQPQHFGDGTRLSIL.

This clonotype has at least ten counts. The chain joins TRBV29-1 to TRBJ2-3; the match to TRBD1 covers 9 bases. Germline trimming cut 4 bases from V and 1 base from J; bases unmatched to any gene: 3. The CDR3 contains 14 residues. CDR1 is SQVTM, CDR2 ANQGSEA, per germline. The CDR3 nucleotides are TGCAGCGTTGTGACAGGGGGACGCACAGATACGCAGTATTTT. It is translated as CSVVTGGRTDTQYF.

The CDR3 DNA follows: TGTGCCAGCTCACAGGGACTAGCGGGACGCACAATCGCAGATACGCAGTATTTT. This sequence encodes CASSQGLAGRTIADTQYF. The chain is built from TRBV18 and TRBJ2-3, with 13 bases matching TRBD2. V shed 4 bases, J shed 4 bases, and the junction held 11 bases outside the gene matches. Germline V lookup: CDR1 KGHSH, CDR2 LQKENI. CDR3 size: 18 residues. Based on the CDR3 plus reference TRBV18 and TRBJ2-3, the full variable domain is NAGVMQNPRHLVRRRGQEARLRCSPMKGHSHVYWYRQLPEEGLKFMVYLQKENIIDESGMPKERFSAEFPKEGPSILRIQQVVRGDSAAYFCASSQGLAGRTIADTQYFGPGTRLTVL.

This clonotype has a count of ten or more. This CDR3 reads CASSLDRGNTGELFF. For the CDR3, the DNA is TGCGCCAGCAGCTTGGACAGGGGAAACACCGGGGAGCTGTTTTTT. This chain connects TRBV5-1 to TRBJ2-2; 7 bases align to TRBD1. The germline CDR1 and CDR2 sequences are SGHRS and YFSETQ. The CDR3 totals 15 residues. V shed 0 bases and J 2 bases; nucleotides not matched to a gene: 1.

CDR3 bases: TGTGCCAGCTCTCACAGCTCAACTAATGAAAAACTGTTTTTT. This sequence encodes CASSHSSTNEKLFF. The chain joins TRBV18 to TRBJ1-4, with no clear D. The CDR3 length is 14 residues. CDR1 and CDR2 (germline): KGHSH, LQKENI. V was cut by 6 bases and J by 0 bases, with 8 bases left in between. Supplemented by reference TRBV18 and TRBJ1-4, the full variable domain reads NAGVMQNPRHLVRRRGQEARLRCSPMKGHSHVYWYRQLPEEGLKFMVYLQKENIIDESGMPKERFSAEFPKEGPSILRIQQVVRGDSAAYFCASSHSSTNEKLFFGSGTQLSVL.

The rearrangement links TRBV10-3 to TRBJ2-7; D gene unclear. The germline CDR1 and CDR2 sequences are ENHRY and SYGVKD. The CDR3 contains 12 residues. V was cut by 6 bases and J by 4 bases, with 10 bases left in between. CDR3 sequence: CAISERWYEQYF. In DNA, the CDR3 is TGTGCCATCAGCGAGCGTTGGTACGAGCAGTACTTC.

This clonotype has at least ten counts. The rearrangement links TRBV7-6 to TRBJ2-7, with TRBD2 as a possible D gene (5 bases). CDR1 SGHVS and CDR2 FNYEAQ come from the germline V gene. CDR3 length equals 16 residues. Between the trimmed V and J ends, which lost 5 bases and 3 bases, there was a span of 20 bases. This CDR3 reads CASSRRRTHHLYEQYF. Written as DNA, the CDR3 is TGTGCCAGCAGCCGCAGGAGGACTCACCACCTCTACGAGCAGTACTTC.

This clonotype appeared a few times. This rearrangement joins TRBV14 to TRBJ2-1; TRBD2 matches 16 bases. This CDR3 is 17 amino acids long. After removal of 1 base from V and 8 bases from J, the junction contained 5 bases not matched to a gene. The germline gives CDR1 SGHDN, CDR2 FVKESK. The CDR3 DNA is TGTGCCAGCAGCCAAGGCCCGGGACTAGCGGGGGGGCATGAGCAGTTCTTC. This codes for CASSQGPGLAGGHEQFF. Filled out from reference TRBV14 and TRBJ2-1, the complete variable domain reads EAGVTQFPSHSVIEKGQTVTLRCDPISGHDNLYWYRRVMGKEIKFLLHFVKESKQDESGMPNNRFLAERTGGTYSTLKVQPAELEDSGVYFCASSQGPGLAGGHEQFFGPGTRLTVL.

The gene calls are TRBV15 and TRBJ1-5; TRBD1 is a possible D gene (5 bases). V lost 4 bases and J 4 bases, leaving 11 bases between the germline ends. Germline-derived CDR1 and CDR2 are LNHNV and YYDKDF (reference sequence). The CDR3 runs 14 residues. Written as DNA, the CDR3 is TGTGCCACCAGCAATCGACAGAAAAATCAGCCCCAGCATTTT. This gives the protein CATSNRQKNQPQHF.

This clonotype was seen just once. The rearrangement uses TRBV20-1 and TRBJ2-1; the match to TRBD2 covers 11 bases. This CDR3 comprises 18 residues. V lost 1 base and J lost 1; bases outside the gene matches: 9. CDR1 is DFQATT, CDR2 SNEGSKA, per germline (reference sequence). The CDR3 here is CSARGAGVAGGSYNEQFF. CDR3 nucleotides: TGCAGTGCTAGAGGGGCGGGGGTAGCGGGAGGGTCCTACAATGAGCAGTTCTTC.

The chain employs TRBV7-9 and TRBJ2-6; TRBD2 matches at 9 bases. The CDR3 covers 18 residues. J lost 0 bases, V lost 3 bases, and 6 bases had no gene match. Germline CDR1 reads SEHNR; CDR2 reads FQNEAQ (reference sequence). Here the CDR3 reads CASSFSGGLGSGANVLTF. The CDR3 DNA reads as TGTGCCAGCAGCTTTAGCGGGGGTCTGGGCTCTGGGGCCAACGTCCTGACTTTC.

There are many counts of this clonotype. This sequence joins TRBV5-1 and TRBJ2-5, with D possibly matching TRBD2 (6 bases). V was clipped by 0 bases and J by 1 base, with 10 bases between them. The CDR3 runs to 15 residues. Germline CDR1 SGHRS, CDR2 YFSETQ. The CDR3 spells CASSLAGVSQETQYF. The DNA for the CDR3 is TGCGCCAGCAGCTTGGCGGGGGTGAGCCAAGAGACCCAGTACTTC.

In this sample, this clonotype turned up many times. The CDR3 nucleotides are TGTGCCAGCAGTCCGAGACAGGGATTCGGCACTGAAGCTTTCTTT. Translating gives CASSPRQGFGTEAFF. The chain couples TRBV13 to TRBJ1-1, with TRBD1 identical over 7 bases. V lost 6 bases to trimming and J lost 4 bases; unmatched junction nucleotides: 11. CDR1 PRHDT and CDR2 FYEKMQ come from the germline V gene (reference sequence). The CDR3 runs 15 residues.

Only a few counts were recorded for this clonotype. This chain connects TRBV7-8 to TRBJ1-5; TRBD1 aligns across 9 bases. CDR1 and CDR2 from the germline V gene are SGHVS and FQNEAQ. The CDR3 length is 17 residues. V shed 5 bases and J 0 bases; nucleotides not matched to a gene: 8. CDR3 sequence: CASSSRQGGFSNQPQHF. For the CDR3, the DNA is TGTGCCAGCAGCAGTCGACAGGGGGGTTTTAGCAATCAGCCCCAGCATTTT.

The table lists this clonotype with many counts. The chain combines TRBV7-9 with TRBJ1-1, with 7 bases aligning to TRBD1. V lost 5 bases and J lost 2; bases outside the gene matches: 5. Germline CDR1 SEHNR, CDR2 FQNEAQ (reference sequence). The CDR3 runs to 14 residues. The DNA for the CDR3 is TGTGCCAGCAGCCCCGGGACAGACAACACTGAAGCTTTCTTT. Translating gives CASSPGTDNTEAFF.

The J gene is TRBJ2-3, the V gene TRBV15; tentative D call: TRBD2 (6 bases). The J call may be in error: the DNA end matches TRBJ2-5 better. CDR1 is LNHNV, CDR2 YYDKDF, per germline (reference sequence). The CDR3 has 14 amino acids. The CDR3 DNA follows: TGTGCCACCAGCAGCGACCTAGCGTTGGGGACCCAGTACTTC. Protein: CATSSDLALGTQYF.

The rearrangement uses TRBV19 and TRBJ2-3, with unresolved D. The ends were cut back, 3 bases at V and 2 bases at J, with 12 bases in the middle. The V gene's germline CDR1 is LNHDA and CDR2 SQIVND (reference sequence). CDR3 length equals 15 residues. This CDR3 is CASSISETLTDTQYF. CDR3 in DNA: TGTGCCAGTAGTATTTCAGAAACTCTCACAGATACGCAGTATTTT.

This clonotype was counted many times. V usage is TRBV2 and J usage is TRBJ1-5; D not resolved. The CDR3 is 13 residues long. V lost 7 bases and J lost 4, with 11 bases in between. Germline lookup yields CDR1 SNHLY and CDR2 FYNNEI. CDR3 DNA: TGTGCCAGCACCCTATGGAGTAATCAGCCCCAGCATTTT. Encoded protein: CASTLWSNQPQHF.